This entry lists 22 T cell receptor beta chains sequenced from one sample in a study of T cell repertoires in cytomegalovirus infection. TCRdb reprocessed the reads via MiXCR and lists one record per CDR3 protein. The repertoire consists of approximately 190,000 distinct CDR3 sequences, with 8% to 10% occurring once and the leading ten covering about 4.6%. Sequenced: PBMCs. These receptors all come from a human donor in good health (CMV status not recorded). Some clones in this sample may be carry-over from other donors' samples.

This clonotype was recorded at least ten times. CDR3 loop: CASSHARDTHYEQYF. The CDR3, as DNA: TGCGCCAGCAGCCACGCCCGGGACACCCACTACGAGCAGTACTTC. V and J are TRBV4-3 and TRBJ2-7; tentative D call: TRBD1 (6 bases). V was clipped by 3 bases and J by 3 bases, with 15 bases between them. CDR1 and CDR2 (germline): LGHNA, YSLEER. The CDR3 sequence is 15 residues long.

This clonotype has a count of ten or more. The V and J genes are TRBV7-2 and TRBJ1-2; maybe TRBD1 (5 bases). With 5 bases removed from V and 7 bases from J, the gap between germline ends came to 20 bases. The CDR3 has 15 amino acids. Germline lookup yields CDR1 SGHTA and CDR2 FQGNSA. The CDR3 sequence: CASSPRSGVLSGYTF. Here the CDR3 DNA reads TGTGCCAGCAGCCCTCGATCGGGGGTCCTCTCTGGCTACACCTTC. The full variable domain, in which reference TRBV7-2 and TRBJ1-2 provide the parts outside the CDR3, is GAGVSQSPSNKVTEKGKDVELRCDPISGHTALYWYRQSLGQGLEFLIYFQGNSAPDKSGLPSDRFSAERTGGSVSTLTIQRTQQEDSAVYLCASSPRSGVLSGYTFGSGTRLTVV.

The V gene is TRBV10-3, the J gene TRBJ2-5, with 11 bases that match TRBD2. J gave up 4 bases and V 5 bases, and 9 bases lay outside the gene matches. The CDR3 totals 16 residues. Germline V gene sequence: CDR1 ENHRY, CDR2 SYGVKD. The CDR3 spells CAISRLAGTETETQYF. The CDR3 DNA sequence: TGTGCCATCAGTAGACTAGCGGGAACGGAGACAGAGACCCAGTACTTC.

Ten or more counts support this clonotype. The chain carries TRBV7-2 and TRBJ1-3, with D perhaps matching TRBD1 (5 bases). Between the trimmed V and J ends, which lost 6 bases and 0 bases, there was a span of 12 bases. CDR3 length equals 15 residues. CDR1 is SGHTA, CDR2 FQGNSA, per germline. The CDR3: CASSLDRVSGNTIYF. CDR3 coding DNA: TGTGCCAGCAGTCTCGACAGAGTCTCTGGAAACACCATATATTTT.

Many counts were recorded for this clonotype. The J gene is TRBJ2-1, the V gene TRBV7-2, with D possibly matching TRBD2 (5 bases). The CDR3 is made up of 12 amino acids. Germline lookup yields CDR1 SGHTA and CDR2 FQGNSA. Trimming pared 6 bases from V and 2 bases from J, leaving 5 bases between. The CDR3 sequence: CASRTTYNEQFF. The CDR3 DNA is TGTGCCAGCAGGACTACCTACAATGAGCAGTTCTTC.

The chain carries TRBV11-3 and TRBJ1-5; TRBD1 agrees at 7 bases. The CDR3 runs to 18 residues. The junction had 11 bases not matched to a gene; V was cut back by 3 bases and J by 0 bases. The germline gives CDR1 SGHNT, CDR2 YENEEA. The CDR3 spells CASSLRLGDRHSNQPQHF. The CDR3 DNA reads TGTGCCAGCAGCTTGCGATTAGGGGACAGACATAGCAATCAGCCCCAGCATTTT.

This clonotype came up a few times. CDR3: CASSTLLAGPYNEQFF. The CDR3 region has the DNA TGTGCCAGCAGTACCTTACTAGCGGGGCCCTACAATGAGCAGTTCTTC. This chain joins TRBV6-2 or TRBV6-3 and TRBJ2-1; 10 positions match TRBD2. The junction had 6 bases not matched to a gene; V was cut back by 5 bases and J by 2 bases. Germline loops: CDR1 MNHEY, CDR2 SVGEGT. CDR3 length equals 16 residues.

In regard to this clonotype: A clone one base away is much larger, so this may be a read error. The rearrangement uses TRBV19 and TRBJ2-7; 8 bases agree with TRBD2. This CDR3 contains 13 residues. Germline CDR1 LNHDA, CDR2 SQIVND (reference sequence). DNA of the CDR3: TGTGCCAGTCGTCCGACTAGCGAGTACGAGCAGCACTTC. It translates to CASRPTSEYEQHF.

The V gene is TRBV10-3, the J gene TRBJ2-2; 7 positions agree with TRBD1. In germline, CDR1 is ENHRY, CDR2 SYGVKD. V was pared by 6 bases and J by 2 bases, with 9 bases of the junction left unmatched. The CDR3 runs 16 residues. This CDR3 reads CAISKTGSVNTGELFF. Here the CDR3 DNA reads TGTGCCATCAGCAAGACAGGGTCCGTTAACACCGGGGAGCTGTTTTTT.

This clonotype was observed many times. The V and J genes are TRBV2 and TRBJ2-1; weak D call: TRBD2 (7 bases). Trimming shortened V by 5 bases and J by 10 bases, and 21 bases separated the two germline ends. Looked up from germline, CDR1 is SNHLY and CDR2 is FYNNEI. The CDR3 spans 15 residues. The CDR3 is CASSPNLGGGSEQFF. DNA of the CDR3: TGTGCCAGCAGTCCCAACCTAGGGGGGGGCAGCGAGCAGTTCTTC.

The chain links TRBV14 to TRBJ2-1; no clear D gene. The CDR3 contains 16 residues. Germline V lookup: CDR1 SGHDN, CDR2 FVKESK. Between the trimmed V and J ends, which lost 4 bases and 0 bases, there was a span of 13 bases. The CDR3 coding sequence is TGTGCCAGCAGCCCGGACCCCTGGAGCTCCTACAATGAGCAGTTCTTC. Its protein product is CASSPDPWSSYNEQFF.

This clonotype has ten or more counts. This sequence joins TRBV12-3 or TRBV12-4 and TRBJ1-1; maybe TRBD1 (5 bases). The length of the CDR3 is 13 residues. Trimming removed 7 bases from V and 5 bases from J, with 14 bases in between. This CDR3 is CASNPSGRTEAFF. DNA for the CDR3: TGTGCCAGCAATCCCTCAGGGAGGACTGAAGCTTTCTTT.

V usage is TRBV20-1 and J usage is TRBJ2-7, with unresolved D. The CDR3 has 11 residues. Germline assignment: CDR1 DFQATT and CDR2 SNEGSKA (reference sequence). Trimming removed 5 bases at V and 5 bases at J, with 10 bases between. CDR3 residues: CSAPTDHEQYF. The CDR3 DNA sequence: TGCAGTGCTCCGACTGACCACGAGCAGTACTTC.

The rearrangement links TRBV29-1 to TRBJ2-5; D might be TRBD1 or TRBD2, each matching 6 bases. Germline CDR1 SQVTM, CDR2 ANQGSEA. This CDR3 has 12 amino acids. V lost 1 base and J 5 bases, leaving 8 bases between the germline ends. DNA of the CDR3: TGCAGCGTTGAAGGGGGGGCTGAGACCCAGTACTTC. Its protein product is CSVEGGAETQYF.

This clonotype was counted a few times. CDR3: CSVAARNTIYF. The CDR3 DNA sequence: TGCAGCGTTGCTGCTAGAAACACCATATATTTT. V gene TRBV29-1 combines with J gene TRBJ1-3, with D unclear. Between the trimmed V and J ends, which lost 4 bases and 5 bases, there was a span of 6 bases. The CDR3 spans 11 residues. The germline V gene has CDR1 SQVTM and CDR2 ANQGSEA.

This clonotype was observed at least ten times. CDR3 sequence: CASSLTAKGDEQFF. The CDR3 DNA is TGTGCCAGCAGCTTAACCGCTAAAGGAGATGAGCAGTTCTTC. This chain connects TRBV7-3 to TRBJ2-1; the D is unclear. Germline V gene lookup returns CDR1 SGHTA and CDR2 FQGTGA. The CDR3 sequence is 14 residues long. Trimming took off 0 bases at V and 8 bases at J, with 11 bases between the two ends.

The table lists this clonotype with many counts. The CDR3 DNA reads as TGTGCCAGCAGCTTAGCGGGAGGGGACAATCAGCCCCAGCATTTT. It specifies CASSLAGGDNQPQHF. The rearrangement joins TRBV7-6 to TRBJ1-5, with TRBD1 as a possible D gene (5 bases). This CDR3 has 15 amino acids. CDR1 and CDR2 from the germline V gene are SGHVS and FNYEAQ. V was cut by 0 bases and J by 3 bases, with 9 bases left in between. Based on the CDR3 plus reference TRBV7-6 and TRBJ1-5, the full variable domain is GAGVSQSPRYKVTKRGQDVALRCDPISGHVSLYWYRQALGQGPEFLTYFNYEAQQDKSGLPNDRFSAERPEGSISTLTIQRTEQRDSAMYRCASSLAGGDNQPQHFGDGTRLSIL.

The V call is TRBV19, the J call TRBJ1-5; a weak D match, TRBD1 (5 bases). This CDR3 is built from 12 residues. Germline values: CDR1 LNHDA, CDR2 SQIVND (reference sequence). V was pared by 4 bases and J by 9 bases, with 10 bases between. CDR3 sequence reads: CASSTGRGPQHF. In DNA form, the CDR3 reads TGTGCCAGTAGTACGGGGAGGGGGCCCCAGCATTTT.

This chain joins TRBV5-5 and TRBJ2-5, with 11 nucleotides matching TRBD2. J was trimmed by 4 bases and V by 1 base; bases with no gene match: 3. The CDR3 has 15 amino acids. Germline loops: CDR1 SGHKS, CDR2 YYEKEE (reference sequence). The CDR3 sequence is CASSLFSGRGETQYF. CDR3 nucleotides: TGTGCCAGCAGCTTGTTTAGCGGGAGGGGAGAGACCCAGTACTTC.

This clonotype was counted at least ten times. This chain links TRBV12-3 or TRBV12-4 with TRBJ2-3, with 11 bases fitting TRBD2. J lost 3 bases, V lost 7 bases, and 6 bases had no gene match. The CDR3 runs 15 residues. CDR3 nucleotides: TGTGCCAGCACCTCTAGCGGGGGGTATACAGATACGCAGTATTTT. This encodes CASTSSGGYTDTQYF.

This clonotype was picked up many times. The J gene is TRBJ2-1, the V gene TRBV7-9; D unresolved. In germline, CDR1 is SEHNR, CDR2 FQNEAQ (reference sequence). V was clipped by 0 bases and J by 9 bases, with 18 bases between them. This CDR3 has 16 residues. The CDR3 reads CASSLALGVLGSEQFF. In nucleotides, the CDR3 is TGTGCCAGCAGCTTAGCGCTCGGTGTATTGGGGTCTGAGCAGTTCTTC.

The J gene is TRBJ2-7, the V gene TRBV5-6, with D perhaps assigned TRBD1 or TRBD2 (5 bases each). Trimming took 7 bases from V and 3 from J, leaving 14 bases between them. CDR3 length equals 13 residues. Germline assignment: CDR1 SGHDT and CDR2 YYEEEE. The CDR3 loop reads CASAPGLGYEQYF. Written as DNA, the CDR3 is TGTGCCAGCGCACCGGGGCTAGGCTACGAGCAGTACTTC.